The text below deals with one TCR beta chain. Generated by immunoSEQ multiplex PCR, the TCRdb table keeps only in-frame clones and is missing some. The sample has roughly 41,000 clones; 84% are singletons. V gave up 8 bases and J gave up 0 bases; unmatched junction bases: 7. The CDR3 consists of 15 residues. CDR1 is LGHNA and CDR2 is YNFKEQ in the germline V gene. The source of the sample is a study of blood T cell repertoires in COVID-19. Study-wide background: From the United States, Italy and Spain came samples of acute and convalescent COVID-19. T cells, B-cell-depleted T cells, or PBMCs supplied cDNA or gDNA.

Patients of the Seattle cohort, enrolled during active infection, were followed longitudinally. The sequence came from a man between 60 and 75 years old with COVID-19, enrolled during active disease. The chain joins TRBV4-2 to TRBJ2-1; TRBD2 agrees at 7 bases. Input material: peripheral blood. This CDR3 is CASGPERGSYNEQFF. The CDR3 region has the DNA TGTGCCAGCGGCCCAGAGCGGGGCTCCTACAATGAGCAGTTCTTC.